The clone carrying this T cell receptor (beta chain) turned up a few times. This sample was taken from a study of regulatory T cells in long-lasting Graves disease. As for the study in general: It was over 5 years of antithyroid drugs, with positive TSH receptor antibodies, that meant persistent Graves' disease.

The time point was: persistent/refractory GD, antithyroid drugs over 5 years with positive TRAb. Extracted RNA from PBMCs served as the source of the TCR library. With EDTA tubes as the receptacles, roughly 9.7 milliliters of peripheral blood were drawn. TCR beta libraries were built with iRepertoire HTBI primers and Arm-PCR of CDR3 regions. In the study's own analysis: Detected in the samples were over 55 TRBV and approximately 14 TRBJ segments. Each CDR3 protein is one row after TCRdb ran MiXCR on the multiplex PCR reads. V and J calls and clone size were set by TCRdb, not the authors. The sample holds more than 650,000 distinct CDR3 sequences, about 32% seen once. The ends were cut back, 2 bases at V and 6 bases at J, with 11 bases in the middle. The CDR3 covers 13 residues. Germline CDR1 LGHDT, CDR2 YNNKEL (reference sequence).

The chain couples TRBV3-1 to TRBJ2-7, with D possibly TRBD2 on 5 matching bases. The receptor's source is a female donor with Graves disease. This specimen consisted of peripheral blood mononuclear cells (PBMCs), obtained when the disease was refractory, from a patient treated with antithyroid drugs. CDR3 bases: TGTGCCAGCAGCCAAAGCCGGGGTGGCGAGCAGTACTTC. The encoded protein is CASSQSRGGEQYF.